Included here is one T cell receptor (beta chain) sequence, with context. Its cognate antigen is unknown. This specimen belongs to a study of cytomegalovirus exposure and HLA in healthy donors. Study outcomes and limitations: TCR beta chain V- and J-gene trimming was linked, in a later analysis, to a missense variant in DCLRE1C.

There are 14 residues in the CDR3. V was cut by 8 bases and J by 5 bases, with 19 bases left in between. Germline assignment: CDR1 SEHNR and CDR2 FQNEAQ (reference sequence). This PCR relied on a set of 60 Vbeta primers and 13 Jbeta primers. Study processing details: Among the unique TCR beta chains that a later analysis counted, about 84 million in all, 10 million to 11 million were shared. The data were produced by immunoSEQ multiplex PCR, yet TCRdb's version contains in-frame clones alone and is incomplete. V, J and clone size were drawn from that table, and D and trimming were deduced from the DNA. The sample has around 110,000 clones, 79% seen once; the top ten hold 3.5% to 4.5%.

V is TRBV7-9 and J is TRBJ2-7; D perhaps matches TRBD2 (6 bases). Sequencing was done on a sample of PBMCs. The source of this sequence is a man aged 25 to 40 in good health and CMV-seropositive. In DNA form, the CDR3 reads TGTGCCAGCCCCTCGGACGGGAGTTCCAACGAGCAGTACTTC. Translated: CASPSDGSSNEQYF.